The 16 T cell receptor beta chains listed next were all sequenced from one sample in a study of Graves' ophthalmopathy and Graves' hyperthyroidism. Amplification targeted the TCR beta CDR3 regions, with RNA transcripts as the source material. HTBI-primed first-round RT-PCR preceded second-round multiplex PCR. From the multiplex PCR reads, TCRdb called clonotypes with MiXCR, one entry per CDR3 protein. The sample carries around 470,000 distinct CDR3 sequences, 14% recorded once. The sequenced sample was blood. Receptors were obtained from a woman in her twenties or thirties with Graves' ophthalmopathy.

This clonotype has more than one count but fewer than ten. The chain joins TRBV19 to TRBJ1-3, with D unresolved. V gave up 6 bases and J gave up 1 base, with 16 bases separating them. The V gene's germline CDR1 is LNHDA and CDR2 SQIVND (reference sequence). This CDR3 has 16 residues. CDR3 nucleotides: TGTGCCAGTAGCTACCCAACAGTGGGTTCTGGAAACACCATATATTTT. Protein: CASSYPTVGSGNTIYF. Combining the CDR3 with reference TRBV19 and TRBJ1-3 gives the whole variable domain DGGITQSPKYLFRKEGQNVTLSCEQNLNHDAMYWYRQDPGQGLRLIYYSQIVNDFQKGDIAEGYSVSREKKESFPLTVTSAQKNPTAFYLCASSYPTVGSGNTIYFGEGSWLTVV.

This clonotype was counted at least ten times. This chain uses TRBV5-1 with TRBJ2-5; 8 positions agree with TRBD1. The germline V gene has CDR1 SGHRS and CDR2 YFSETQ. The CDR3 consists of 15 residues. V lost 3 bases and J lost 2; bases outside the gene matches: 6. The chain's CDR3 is CASSSGQGGQETQYF. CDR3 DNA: TGCGCCAGCAGCTCCGGACAGGGAGGTCAAGAGACCCAGTACTTC.

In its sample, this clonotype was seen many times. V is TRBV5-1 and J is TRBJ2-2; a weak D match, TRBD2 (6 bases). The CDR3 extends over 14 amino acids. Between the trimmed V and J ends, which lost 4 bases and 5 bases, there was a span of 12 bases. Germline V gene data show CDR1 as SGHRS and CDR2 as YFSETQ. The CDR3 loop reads CASSVEGHTGELFF. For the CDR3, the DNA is TGCGCCAGCAGCGTGGAGGGCCATACCGGGGAGCTGTTTTTT.

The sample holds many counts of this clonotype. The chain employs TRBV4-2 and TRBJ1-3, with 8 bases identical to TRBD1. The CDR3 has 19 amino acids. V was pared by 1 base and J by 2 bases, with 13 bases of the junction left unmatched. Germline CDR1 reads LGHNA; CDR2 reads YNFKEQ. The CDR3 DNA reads TGTGCCAGCAGCCAAGCCCGGCAAGGACAGGGTTTGACTGGAAACACCATATATTTT. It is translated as CASSQARQGQGLTGNTIYF.

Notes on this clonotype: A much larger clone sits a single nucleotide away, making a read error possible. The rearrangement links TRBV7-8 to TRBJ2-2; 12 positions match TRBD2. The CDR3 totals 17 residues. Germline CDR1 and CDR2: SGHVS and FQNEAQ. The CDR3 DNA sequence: TGTGCCAGCAGCGAAAGGACTAGCGGGGATCAGGCCGGGGAGCTGTTGTTT. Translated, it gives CASSERTSGDQAGELLF.

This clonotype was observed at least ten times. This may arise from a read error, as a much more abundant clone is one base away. The CDR3 nucleotides are TGTGCCAGCAGTTACTCGGGTAACCGGGACAGGGGAAAGACCCAGTACTTC. Protein product: CASSYSGNRDRGKTQYF. V usage is TRBV6-5 and J usage is TRBJ2-5; 10 bases are shared with TRBD1. This CDR3 has 17 amino acids. V trimming: 0 bases; J trimming: 6 bases; junction bases outside the gene matches: 10. The V gene's germline CDR1 is MNHEY and CDR2 SVGAGI.

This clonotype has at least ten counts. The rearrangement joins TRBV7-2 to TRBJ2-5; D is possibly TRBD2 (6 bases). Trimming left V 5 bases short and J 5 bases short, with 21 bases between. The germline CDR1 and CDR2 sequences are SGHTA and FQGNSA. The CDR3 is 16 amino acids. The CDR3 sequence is CASSPTRGGPGETQYF. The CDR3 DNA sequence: TGTGCCAGCAGCCCCACGAGGGGAGGTCCTGGGGAGACCCAGTACTTC.

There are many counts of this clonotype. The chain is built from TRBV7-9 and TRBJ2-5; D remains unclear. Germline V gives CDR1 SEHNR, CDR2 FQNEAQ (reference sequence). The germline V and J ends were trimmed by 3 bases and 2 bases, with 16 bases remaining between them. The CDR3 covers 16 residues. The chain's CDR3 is CASSFAGGAGQETQYF. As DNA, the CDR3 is TGTGCCAGCAGCTTCGCAGGTGGAGCAGGTCAAGAGACCCAGTACTTC. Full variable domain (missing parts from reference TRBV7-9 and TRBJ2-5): DTGVSQNPRHKITKRGQNVTFRCDPISEHNRLYWYRQTLGQGPEFLTYFQNEAQLEKSRLLSDRFSAERPKGSFSTLEIQRTEQGDSAMYLCASSFAGGAGQETQYFGPGTRLLVL.

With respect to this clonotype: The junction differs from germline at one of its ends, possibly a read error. CDR3 DNA: TGCGCCAGTAGTGCCGGGACTAGCGGTGAGACCCAGCACTTC. Translated: CASSAGTSGETQHF. The chain recombines TRBV5-1 with TRBJ2-5, with TRBD2 matching over 11 bases. CDR1 and CDR2 (germline): SGHRS, YFSETQ. The CDR3 runs to 14 residues. The full variable domain, rest sourced from reference TRBV5-1 and TRBJ2-5, is KAGVTQTPRYLIKTRGQQVTLSCSPISGHRSVSWYQQTPGQGLQFLFEYFSETQRNKGNFPGRFSGRQFSNSRSEMNVSTLELGDSALYLCASSAGTSGETQHFGPGTRLLVL.

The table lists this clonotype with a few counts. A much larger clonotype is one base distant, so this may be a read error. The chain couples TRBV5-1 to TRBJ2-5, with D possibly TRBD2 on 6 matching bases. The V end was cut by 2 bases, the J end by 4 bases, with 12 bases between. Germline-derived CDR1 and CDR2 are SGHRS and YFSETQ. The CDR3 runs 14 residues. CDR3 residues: CASSLAGFRETQYF. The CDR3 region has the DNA TGCGCCAGCAGCTTAGCGGGTTTCAGAGAGACCCAGTACTTC. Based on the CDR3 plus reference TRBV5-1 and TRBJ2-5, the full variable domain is KAGVTQTPRYLIKTRGQQVTLSCSPISGHRSVSWYQQTPGQGLQFLFEYFSETQRNKGNFPGRFSGRQFSNSRSEMNVSTLELGDSALYLCASSLAGFRETQYFGPGTRLLVL.

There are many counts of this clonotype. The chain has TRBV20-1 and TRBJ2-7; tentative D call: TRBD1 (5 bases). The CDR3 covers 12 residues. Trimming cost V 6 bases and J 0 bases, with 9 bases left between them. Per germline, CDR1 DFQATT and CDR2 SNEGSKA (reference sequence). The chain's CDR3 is CSAPGHSYEQYF. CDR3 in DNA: TGCAGTGCCCCTGGACACTCCTACGAGCAGTACTTC.

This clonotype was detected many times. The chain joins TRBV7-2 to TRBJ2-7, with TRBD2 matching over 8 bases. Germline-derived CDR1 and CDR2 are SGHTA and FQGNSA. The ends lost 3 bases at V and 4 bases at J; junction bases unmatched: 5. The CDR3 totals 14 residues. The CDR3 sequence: CASSFEAGDYEQYF. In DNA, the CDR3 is TGTGCCAGCAGCTTTGAAGCGGGGGATTACGAGCAGTACTTC.

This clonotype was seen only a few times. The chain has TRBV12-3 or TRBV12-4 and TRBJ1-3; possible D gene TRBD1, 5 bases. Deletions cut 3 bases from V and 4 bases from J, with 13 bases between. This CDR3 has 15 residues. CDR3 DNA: TGTGCCAGCAGTTTTGGGGGGAGTGGCGGAAACACCATATATTTT. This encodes CASSFGGSGGNTIYF.

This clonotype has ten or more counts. Here the CDR3 DNA reads TGTGCCAGCAGTTTATCCGGGGGAACAATGATTTGGGATGGCTACACCTTC. Protein product: CASSLSGGTMIWDGYTF. The J gene is TRBJ1-2, the V gene TRBV27, with D perhaps matching TRBD1 (5 bases). Germline CDR1 MNHEY, CDR2 SMNVEV (reference sequence). The CDR3 length is 17 residues. Between the trimmed V and J ends, which lost 0 bases and 6 bases, there was a span of 20 bases.

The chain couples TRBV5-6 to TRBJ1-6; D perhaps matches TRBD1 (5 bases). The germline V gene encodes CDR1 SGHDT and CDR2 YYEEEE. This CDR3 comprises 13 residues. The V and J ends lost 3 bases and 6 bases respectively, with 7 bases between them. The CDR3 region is CASSWGINSPLHF. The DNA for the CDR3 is TGTGCCAGCAGCTGGGGGATTAATTCACCCCTCCACTTT.

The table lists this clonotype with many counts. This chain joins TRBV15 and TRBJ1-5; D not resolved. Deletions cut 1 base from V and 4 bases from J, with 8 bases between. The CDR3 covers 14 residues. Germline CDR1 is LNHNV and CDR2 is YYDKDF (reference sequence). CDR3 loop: CATSRVRENQPQHF. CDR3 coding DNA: TGTGCCACCAGCAGAGTACGTGAGAATCAGCCCCAGCATTTT.